Listed below are T cell receptor beta chains from one sample, sequenced in a study of blood T cell repertoires in COVID-19. Produced via immunoSEQ multiplex PCR; TCRdb's table is partial and in-frame only. The sample gives roughly 160,000 clones, about four fifths of which show up once; approximately 7.7% is in the top ten. Sequenced material: peripheral blood. The receptors come from a woman aged 55-75 years with COVID-19, enrolled during active disease. The CDR3 runs from the conserved cysteine through the conserved F or W. Fields, in order: D gene, clone size, J gene, V gene, CDR3 DNA, CDR3 protein. A D gene is named only where the DNA matches it firmly. A clone size is listed for some rows: how often the clone was seen (once, few, many), or a class if it is expanded.

TRBD2 once TRBJ2-2 TRBV28 TGTGCCAGCAGTTTAACCCTAGCGGGAGGGCGCGGCACCGGGGAGCTGTTTTTT CASSLTLAGGRGTGELFF
TRBD1 NA TRBJ2-5 TRBV6-5 TGTGCCAGCAGTTCTACAGGGGGTTATATCCAGACCCAGTACTTC CASSSTGGYIQTQYF
TRBD1 NA TRBJ1-4 TRBV11-3 TGTGCCAGCAGCCCCCGGGGCAGGGGGATTGGCACAACTAATGAAAAACTGTTTTTT CASSPRGRGIGTTNEKLFF
TRBD1 NA TRBJ1-6 TRBV6-1 TGTGCCAGCAGTGCAACCGGGACAGTGCCTAATTCACCCCTCCACTTT CASSATGTVPNSPLHF
NA NA TRBJ2-3 TRBV4-1 TGCGCCAGCAGCCAAGCTCAAGCAGGGGGCACAGATACGCAGTATTTT CASSQAQAGGTDTQYF
TRBD2 NA TRBJ2-1 TRBV29-1 TGCAGCGTGAAAGGGACTAGCGGGGCCATCAGAATTGGGAATGAGCAGTTCTTC CSVKGTSGAIRIGNEQFF
NA NA TRBJ1-1 TRBV4-1 TGCGCCAGCAGCCAAGGCCCTTCGGTAATGAACACTGAAGCTTTCTTT CASSQGPSVMNTEAFF
TRBD1 NA TRBJ1-4 TRBV6-5 TGTGCCAGCTGCCGGGACAGGGGGCCTAATGAAAAACTGTTTTTT CASCRDRGPNEKLFF
TRBD2 many TRBJ2-1 TRBV29-1 TGCAGCGTTGAAGATTTCTCATTGGGACTAGCGCCGACCTACAATGAGCAGTTCTTC CSVEDFSLGLAPTYNEQFF
NA NA TRBJ1-1 TRBV6-6 TGTGCCAGCAGTTACGTACAGGCGAACACTGAAGCTTTCTTT CASSYVQANTEAFF
TRBD1 NA TRBJ2-2 TRBV7-9 TGTGCCGGACGGGACAGGGACGCCGGGGAGCTGTTTTTT CAGRDRDAGELFF
TRBD2 NA TRBJ2-3 TRBV6-6 TGTGCCAGCAGTTACGATGCTAGCGGGGGCACAGATACGCAGTATTTT CASSYDASGGTDTQYF
NA once TRBJ2-7 TRBV10-3 TGTGCCATCAGAGACGAGGGAGGTAGCGGCGAGCAGTACTTC CAIRDEGGSGEQYF
NA NA TRBJ2-1 TRBV15 TGTGCCACCAGCAGAGAATCTCGGTGGTTCTTC CATSRESRWFF
TRBD2 NA TRBJ2-4 TRBV27 TGTGCCAGCAGTTTCGGACTAGCGGGGCGGAAAAACATTCAGTACTTC CASSFGLAGRKNIQYF
TRBD2 NA TRBJ2-5 TRBV5-1 TGCGCCAGCAGCTTGGTGACTAGCGGGGGAGGACGAGGGACCCAGTACTTC CASSLVTSGGGRGTQYF
TRBD1 NA TRBJ1-2 TRBV2 TGTGCCAGCAGTGTAGGACAGGGATATGGCTACACCTTC CASSVGQGYGYTF
NA many TRBJ2-2 TRBV7-2 TGTGCCAGCAGCCCCCGCGGGACCGGGGAGCTGTTTTTT CASSPRGTGELFF
NA NA TRBJ2-2 TRBV18 TGTGCCAGCTCACCATCCTCCAAGCGGACCACCGGGGAGCTGTTTTTT CASSPSSKRTTGELFF
NA NA TRBJ1-6 TRBV4-1 TGCGCCAGCAGCCAAGATCGGCAGGGGACCACCTATAATTCACCCCTCCACTTT CASSQDRQGTTYNSPLHF
TRBD2 NA TRBJ2-5 TRBV7-6 TGTGCCAGCAGCTCCTCGACTAGCGGGGTGTTTGGGACCCAGTACTTC CASSSSTSGVFGTQYF
TRBD1 once TRBJ2-7 TRBV15 TGTGCCACCAGCAACTACAGGGGTTCCTACGAGCAGTACTTC CATSNYRGSYEQYF
NA few TRBJ2-1 TRBV19 TGTGCCAGTAGTATAGTTTCCTGGCCTCAGTTCTTC CASSIVSWPQFF
NA NA TRBJ2-1 TRBV3-1/TRBV3-2 TGTGCCAGCAGCTTAATTCTTGACCACAGAAGCTCCTACAATGAGCAGTTCTTC CASSLILDHRSSYNEQFF
NA NA TRBJ1-1 TRBV29-1 TGCAGCGTTGACCGCGGCGGCACTGAAGCTTTCTTT CSVDRGGTEAFF
TRBD2 NA TRBJ2-1 TRBV9 TGTGCCAGCAGCCTGACTAGCGGGGGGGCCTTCTCCTACAATGAGCAGTTCTTC CASSLTSGGAFSYNEQFF
TRBD1 NA TRBJ1-2 TRBV2 TGTGCCAGCAGCGATACCTCGGGACAGGGGCTCTATGGCTACACCTTC CASSDTSGQGLYGYTF
TRBD1 NA TRBJ1-4 TRBV2 TGTGCCAGCATTAGGGACAGGGGAGAAAAACTGTTTTTT CASIRDRGEKLFF
TRBD1 NA TRBJ2-3 TRBV2 TGTGCCAGCAGAGCGGGACAGGGGGCCGGGACAGATACGCAGTATTTT CASRAGQGAGTDTQYF
TRBD1 NA TRBJ1-2 TRBV6-5 TGTGCCAGCAGGGGACAGACCTCCACTGGCTACACCTTC CASRGQTSTGYTF
TRBD2 NA TRBJ2-1 TRBV5-5 TGTGCCAGCAGCTTGGATCCGCTTACGGGAGGGTACAATGAGCAGTTCTTC CASSLDPLTGGYNEQFF
TRBD2 NA TRBJ2-1 TRBV10-3 TGTGCCATCAGTGAAATCATCGGCGGGAGGGCGGGCAATGAGCAGTTCTTC CAISEIIGGRAGNEQFF
TRBD1 once TRBJ1-5 TRBV5-1 TGCGCCAGCAGCTTGGGACAGGGTGACCAGCCCCAGCATTTT CASSLGQGDQPQHF
NA few TRBJ2-2 TRBV7-9 TGTGCCAGCGAACACAGCACAACCGGGGAGCTGTTTTTT CASEHSTTGELFF
NA NA TRBJ2-1 TRBV6-5 TGTGCCAGCAGTTACAGCCAGGCGAACAATGAGCAGTTCTTC CASSYSQANNEQFF
NA NA TRBJ2-2 TRBV20-1 TGCAGTGCTAGGGAGGACGGGGAGCTGTTTTTT CSAREDGELFF
NA once TRBJ2-7 TRBV7-2 TGTGCCAGCAGCTTACGGGTCGGGGTCGACGAGCAGTACTTC CASSLRVGVDEQYF
NA many TRBJ1-2 TRBV7-2 TGTGCCAGCAGCTCCGCGGGTGGCAGGACCTTC CASSSAGGRTF
TRBD1 NA TRBJ2-1 TRBV18 TGTGCCAGCTCACCAAGATCCGGGACAGGGGGCTACAATGAGCAGTTCTTC CASSPRSGTGGYNEQFF
TRBD1 NA TRBJ2-2 TRBV5-8 TGTGCCAGCAGCGCGCTGACAGGGGGCATCGGGGAGCTGTTTTTT CASSALTGGIGELFF
NA NA TRBJ2-3 TRBV7-9 TGTGCCAGCAGCCCTACAAACCCGGAGGGGACAGATACGCAGTATTTT CASSPTNPEGTDTQYF
NA NA TRBJ2-6 TRBV4-1 TGCGCCAGCAGCCAAGATAAGGGGGTCTCTGGGGCCAACGTCCTGACTTTC CASSQDKGVSGANVLTF
TRBD1 NA TRBJ2-7 TRBV27 TGTGCCAGCAAAACTTTGGACAGGTCCTACGAGCAGTACTTC CASKTLDRSYEQYF
NA NA TRBJ1-4 TRBV19 TGTGCCAGTAGTAAAGGACAGACAAATGAAAAACTGTTTTTT CASSKGQTNEKLFF
TRBD2 NA TRBJ2-7 TRBV30 TGTGCCTGGAGTCTCGGACTAGCGGGGGGGGCCTCCCACGAGCAGTACTTC CAWSLGLAGGASHEQYF
TRBD1 NA TRBJ2-3 TRBV7-9 TGTGCCAGCAGCTTAGCAACGGGACAGACAGATACGCAGTATTTT CASSLATGQTDTQYF
TRBD1 NA TRBJ2-1 TRBV19 TGTGCCAGTAGTGCCAGGGGACAGGGAAAGAATGAGCAGTTCTTC CASSARGQGKNEQFF
TRBD2 NA TRBJ2-7 TRBV11-2 TGTGCCAGCAGCTTACTGGGCGGGAGTTACGAGCAGTACTTC CASSLLGGSYEQYF
NA NA TRBJ2-4 TRBV19 TGTGCCACCCGACTAGTAGGCAAAAACATTCAGTACTTC CATRLVGKNIQYF
NA NA TRBJ2-7 TRBV27 TGTGCCAGCAGTTTTGGCGGGGCAGTTAACGAGCAGTACTTC CASSFGGAVNEQYF
TRBD2 NA TRBJ2-5 TRBV6-5 TGTGCCAGCAGTTACTCGAAGCGGGGGGTGGGAGAGACCCAGTACTTC CASSYSKRGVGETQYF